The 22 T cell receptor beta chains listed next were all sequenced from one sample in a study of OX40 agonist ivuxolimab in advanced cancers. TCRdb keeps only in-frame clones here, not all; method: immunoSEQ multiplex PCR. The sample holds approximately 32,000 clones, roughly nine tenths seen once. The specimen was CD4+ or CD8+ T cells sorted from blood, collected in a trial of the OX40 agonist ivuxolimab. All receptors come from an adult with an advanced solid tumor such as melanoma, head and neck, liver or kidney cancer.

V usage is TRBV19 and J usage is TRBJ2-2; 10 bases align to TRBD1. Germline-derived CDR1 and CDR2 are LNHDA and SQIVND (reference sequence). The CDR3 consists of 16 residues. The junction had 10 bases not matched to a gene; V was cut back by 8 bases and J by 4 bases. Here the CDR3 DNA reads TGTGCCAGTTCCACACATCGGACAGGGGGCACCGGGGAGCTGTTTTTT. This codes for CASSTHRTGGTGELFF. The full variable domain, with the rest looked up from reference TRBV19 and TRBJ2-2, is DGGITQSPKYLFRKEGQNVTLSCEQNLNHDAMYWYRQDPGQGLRLIYYSQIVNDFQKGDIAEGYSVSREKKESFPLTVTSAQKNPTAFYLCASSTHRTGGTGELFFGEGSRLTVL.

This rearrangement joins TRBV6-1 to TRBJ1-1; a possible D gene is TRBD1 (5 bases). The CDR3 length is 15 residues. Germline V lookup: CDR1 MNHNS, CDR2 SASEGT. The ends were cut back, 7 bases at V and 1 base at J, with 16 bases in the middle. CDR3 region: CASTRFGTANTEAFF. The CDR3 nucleotides read TGTGCCAGCACCCGCTTCGGGACGGCGAACACTGAAGCTTTCTTT.

V usage is TRBV5-1 and J usage is TRBJ1-4; D is undetermined. CDR1 is SGHRS, CDR2 YFSETQ, per germline. There are 16 residues in the CDR3. Deletions cut 2 bases from V and 7 bases from J, with 18 bases between. CDR3 sequence: CASSLGHLVEGEKLFF. In nucleotides, the CDR3 is TGCGCCAGCAGCTTAGGGCACCTGGTTGAGGGTGAAAAACTGTTTTTT.

This sequence joins TRBV5-1 and TRBJ2-1, with TRBD2 identical over 14 bases. The germline V gene encodes CDR1 SGHRS and CDR2 YFSETQ. The CDR3 sequence is 17 residues long. The J segment lost 8 bases and the V segment lost 0 bases, leaving 7 bases of the junction unmatched. The CDR3 DNA is TGCGCCAGCAGCTTGGCAGGGACTAGCGGGAGTATCGATGAGCAGTTCTTC. It translates to CASSLAGTSGSIDEQFF.

V and J are TRBV11-2 and TRBJ2-2; D ambiguous. V lost 1 base to trimming and J lost 2 bases, with 5 bases between them. The V gene's germline CDR1 is SGHAT and CDR2 FQNNGV. The CDR3 has 14 residues. Here the CDR3 DNA reads TGTGCCAGCAGCTTAGGGGGAAACACCGGGGAGCTGTTTTTT. Protein: CASSLGGNTGELFF.

The genes are TRBV4-1 and TRBJ1-1, with D possibly matching TRBD1 (5 bases). This CDR3 has 14 amino acids. Germline assignment: CDR1 MGHRA and CDR2 YSYEKL. Trimming pared 1 base from V and 5 bases from J, leaving 11 bases between. The CDR3 region is CASSQGGDRTEAFF. The CDR3 DNA sequence: TGCGCCAGCAGCCAAGGGGGGGACCGGACTGAAGCTTTCTTT.

The J gene is TRBJ2-6, the V gene TRBV2; D remains ambiguous. The V and J ends lost 3 bases and 0 bases respectively, with 6 bases between them. Germline-derived CDR1 and CDR2 are SNHLY and FYNNEI. The CDR3 totals 15 residues. For the CDR3, the DNA is TGTGCCAGCAGTGACTCTCGCTCTGGGGCCAACGTCCTGACTTTC. It specifies CASSDSRSGANVLTF.

This clone was seen just once. The CDR3 region is CASSLRSDISTDTQYF. CDR3 nucleotide sequence: TGTGCCAGCAGCTTGCGTAGCGACATCAGCACAGATACGCAGTATTTT. The V and J genes are TRBV7-6 and TRBJ2-3; possible D gene TRBD2, 5 bases. The germline V and J ends were trimmed by 3 bases and 0 bases, with 13 bases remaining between them. Germline V gene data show CDR1 as SGHVS and CDR2 as FNYEAQ. The CDR3 runs 16 residues. The variable domain in full, with the rest retrieved from reference TRBV7-6 and TRBJ2-3, is GAGVSQSPRYKVTKRGQDVALRCDPISGHVSLYWYRQALGQGPEFLTYFNYEAQQDKSGLPNDRFSAERPEGSISTLTIQRTEQRDSAMYRCASSLRSDISTDTQYFGPGTRLTVL.

V usage is TRBV19 and J usage is TRBJ2-7; no clear D gene. V lost 3 bases and J lost 2, with 11 bases in between. Looked up from germline, CDR1 is LNHDA and CDR2 is SQIVND (reference sequence). This CDR3 has 14 amino acids. This CDR3 reads CASSITQFPYEQYF. The CDR3 DNA is TGTGCCAGTAGTATTACGCAGTTCCCCTACGAGCAGTACTTC.

The genes are TRBV5-1 and TRBJ2-3; TRBD2 matches 7 bases. This CDR3 contains 15 residues. Unmatched junction bases numbered 5, after V lost 4 bases and J lost 0 bases. Per germline, CDR1 SGHRS and CDR2 YFSETQ. The CDR3, as DNA: TGCGCCAGCAGCAGCATTAGCGGGAGCACAGATACGCAGTATTTT. This gives the protein CASSSISGSTDTQYF.

The sample holds one count of this clone. The chain is built from TRBV25-1 and TRBJ2-5; D is perhaps TRBD2 (7 bases). The V gene's germline CDR1 is MGHDK and CDR2 SYGVNS. The CDR3 covers 17 residues. Trimming took 5 bases from V and 4 from J, leaving 23 bases between them. The CDR3: CASSILRGGAAGETQYF. DNA for the CDR3: TGTGCCAGCAGTATCCTTAGGGGGGGGGCGGCAGGAGAGACCCAGTACTTC.

This clone was seen just once. Here the CDR3 reads CATSRVSATNEKLFF. The CDR3, as DNA: TGTGCCACCAGCAGAGTTTCTGCAACTAATGAAAAACTGTTTTTT. The V call is TRBV15, the J call TRBJ1-4; D is unresolved. This CDR3 contains 15 residues. V was trimmed by 1 base and J by 0 bases, leaving 6 bases between them. Germline CDR1 is LNHNV and CDR2 is YYDKDF (reference sequence).

This rearrangement joins TRBV4-2 to TRBJ2-4, with TRBD1 as a possible D gene (6 bases). Trimming shortened V by 0 bases and J by 10 bases, and 7 bases separated the two germline ends. Germline CDR1 is LGHNA and CDR2 is YNFKEQ. CDR3 length: 12 residues. For the CDR3, the DNA is TGTGCCAGCAGCCAAGATCAGGGGATTCAGTACTTC. This sequence encodes CASSQDQGIQYF.

The V call is TRBV4-1, the J call TRBJ2-7; 9 positions match TRBD2. The CDR3 totals 17 residues. The V segment lost 0 bases and the J segment 4 bases; nucleotides outside the gene matches: 10. Germline V lookup: CDR1 MGHRA, CDR2 YSYEKL. The CDR3 region is CASSQEERAGGPYEQYF. Here the CDR3 DNA reads TGCGCCAGCAGCCAAGAAGAGAGGGCGGGAGGGCCTTACGAGCAGTACTTC.

The V call is TRBV9, the J call TRBJ1-1; D is undetermined. This CDR3 spans 14 amino acids. The germline gives CDR1 SGDLS, CDR2 YYNGEE. V gave up 0 bases and J gave up 1 base, with 7 bases separating them. The CDR3 loop reads CASSVGSRNTEAFF. The CDR3 nucleotides are TGTGCCAGCAGCGTAGGATCAAGGAACACTGAAGCTTTCTTT.

The chain has TRBV11-3 and TRBJ2-7; the D is unclear. Trimming pared 0 bases from V and 2 bases from J, leaving 8 bases between. This CDR3 contains 14 residues. Germline CDR1 SGHNT, CDR2 YENEEA. CDR3 region: CASSLDHTAYEQYF. The DNA for the CDR3 is TGTGCCAGCAGCTTAGACCATACAGCCTACGAGCAGTACTTC.

The chain couples TRBV6-6 to TRBJ1-5, with TRBD1 matching over 7 bases. Germline lookup yields CDR1 MNHNY and CDR2 SVGAGI (reference sequence). V lost 5 bases, J lost 2 bases, and 6 bases stayed unmatched. CDR3 length equals 15 residues. This chain's CDR3 is CASSTDRVGNQPQHF. The CDR3 DNA reads as TGTGCCAGCAGTACCGACAGGGTTGGCAATCAGCCCCAGCATTTT.

The J gene is TRBJ2-3, the V gene TRBV9; 9 bases fit TRBD2. Germline V gene lookup returns CDR1 SGDLS and CDR2 YYNGEE. This CDR3 is built from 16 residues. The junction had 10 bases not matched to a gene; V was cut back by 5 bases and J by 3 bases. CDR3 residues: CASSSQAGGGTDTQYF. CDR3 bases: TGTGCCAGCAGTTCACAAGCGGGAGGAGGTACAGATACGCAGTATTTT.

The V call is TRBV9, the J call TRBJ2-1, with TRBD2 matching 8 bases. The CDR3 loop spans 15 amino acids. In germline, CDR1 is SGDLS, CDR2 YYNGEE. After removal of 4 bases from V and 8 bases from J, the junction contained 11 bases not matched to a gene. CDR3 loop: CASSKTSVEGYEQFF. As DNA, the CDR3 is TGTGCCAGCAGCAAGACTAGCGTAGAGGGCTATGAGCAGTTCTTC.

J is TRBJ2-7 and V is TRBV14; unclear D gene. Trimming shortened V by 2 bases and J by 2 bases, and 7 bases separated the two germline ends. Germline V gene data show CDR1 as SGHDN and CDR2 as FVKESK. This CDR3 spans 13 amino acids. CDR3 in DNA: TGTGCCAGCAGCCAACTCTCTACCTACGAGCAGTACTTC. It yields the protein CASSQLSTYEQYF.

V is TRBV30 and J is TRBJ2-7; the match to TRBD2 covers 7 bases. After removal of 8 bases from V and 1 base from J, the junction contained 8 bases not matched to a gene. This CDR3 comprises 13 residues. Germline lookup yields CDR1 GTSNPN and CDR2 SVGIG (reference sequence). The CDR3 here is CAGGLGTSYEQYF. In DNA form, the CDR3 reads TGTGCCGGAGGACTAGGAACGTCCTACGAGCAGTACTTC.

This sequence joins TRBV29-1 and TRBJ1-2; D remains ambiguous. The germline CDR1 and CDR2 sequences are SQVTM and ANQGSEA. V was clipped by 5 bases and J by 4 bases, with 8 bases between them. The CDR3 has 11 amino acids. CDR3 sequence: CSVWAVYGYTF. CDR3 nucleotides: TGCAGCGTTTGGGCGGTCTATGGCTACACCTTC.